This T cell receptor (beta chain) originates from a study of T cells in lung cancer brain metastases. Each sample used about 2.24–4.92 ug genomic DNA, matched between paired samples. Libraries were prepared by immunoSEQ multiplex PCR; TCRdb keeps only in-frame clonotypes and omits some of them. The sample records under 3,000 clones, around nine tenths being singletons. Findings of the study overall: Few clones were shared between paired lesions (mean Morisita 0.23); most were lesion-specific. Brain metastases had fewer unique productive clones than primaries (median roughly 1,400 versus 4,700).

Exclusion applied to any patient with a history of multiple malignancies. To note about this clone: Its antigen is not known.

In germline, CDR1 is SGHRS, CDR2 YFSETQ. The CDR3 covers 14 residues. Trimming shortened V by 4 bases and J by 4 bases, and 14 bases separated the two germline ends. The receptor's source is a man between 65 and 85 years old with non-small cell lung cancer that had spread to the brain. The chain is built from TRBV5-1 and TRBJ2-5; D may be TRBD1 or TRBD2 (6 bases each). The material sequenced was tumor tissue from a brain metastasis. The DNA of the CDR3 is TGCGCCAGCAGCCCAGAGGGGGGAGGAGAGACCCAGTACTTC. Translated: CASSPEGGGETQYF.